These 21 T cell receptor beta chains were all obtained from the same sample, sequenced in a study of blood T cells in healthy people across ages. The authors ran a second PCR of about 6 to 11 cycles using a sample-barcoded 5' primer and a J-beta primer mix. TCRdb reanalysed the 5' RACE reads using MiXCR and keeps one entry per CDR3 protein. The sample shows more than 550,000 distinct CDR3 sequences, approximately 21% of them seen only once. Sequenced: blood. The receptors come from a man aged 70 or older in good health.

This clonotype was seen only once. The rearrangement uses TRBV5-5 and TRBJ1-4; possibly TRBD1 for D (6 bases). The V and J ends lost 4 bases and 4 bases respectively, with 17 bases between them. The CDR3 length is 16 residues. Germline CDR1 and CDR2: SGHKS and YYEKEE (reference sequence). The CDR3 region has the DNA TGTGCCAGCAGCCCCGACCCGGGGGCGATTAATGAAAAACTGTTTTTT. Protein product: CASSPDPGAINEKLFF.

V gene TRBV20-1 combines with J gene TRBJ1-2, with no clear D. Trimming cost V 1 base and J 1 base, with 13 bases left between them. The CDR3 extends over 15 amino acids. CDR1 is DFQATT, CDR2 SNEGSKA, per germline (reference sequence). DNA for the CDR3: TGCAGTGCTAGAGTAGCCAGGCAGCTTAACTATGGCTACACCTTC. It codes for CSARVARQLNYGYTF.

This clonotype was recorded a few times. V gene TRBV7-2 combines with J gene TRBJ1-6; D gene ambiguous. The CDR3 runs to 15 residues. Trimming pared 5 bases from V and 3 bases from J, leaving 11 bases between. CDR1 SGHTA and CDR2 FQGNSA come from the germline V gene. CDR3 nucleotides: TGTGCCAGCAGCGCGTCGGGCCTCTATAATTCACCCCTCCACTTT. Translating it yields CASSASGLYNSPLHF.

This clonotype has a count of ten or more. The rearrangement joins TRBV20-1 to TRBJ2-5; 10 bases line up with TRBD2. The J call is doubtful: the DNA matches TRBJ2-1 better. CDR3 size: 13 residues. Germline V lookup: CDR1 DFQATT, CDR2 SNEGSKA (reference sequence). In DNA, the CDR3 is TGCAGTGCAAAGCGGGGGGGCTGGAATGAGCAGTTCTTC. It is translated as CSAKRGGWNEQFF.

This clonotype came up a few times. V and J are TRBV7-3 and TRBJ2-5; 7 nucleotides align to TRBD1. V shed 3 bases, J shed 9 bases, and the junction held 13 bases outside the gene matches. Germline CDR1 is SGHTA and CDR2 is FQGTGA. The CDR3 covers 15 residues. CDR3 DNA sequence: TGTGCCAGCAGCTTCTCAGGACAGGTTGAAGGTCCCCAGTACTTC. This codes for CASSFSGQVEGPQYF.

J is TRBJ1-5 and V is TRBV3-1, with D maybe TRBD1 (6 bases). Germline lookup yields CDR1 LGHDT and CDR2 YNNKEL (reference sequence). V gave up 1 base and J gave up 3 bases, with 16 bases separating them. The CDR3 runs 17 residues. The CDR3 coding sequence is TGTGCCAGCAGCCAAGGGGGGGGCCCCGGGAACAATCAGCCCCAGCATTTT. It translates to CASSQGGGPGNNQPQHF. Looking up the rest from reference TRBV3-1 and TRBJ1-5 gives the full variable domain: DTAVSQTPKYLVTQMGNDKSIKCEQNLGHDTMYWYKQDSKKFLKIMFSYNNKELIINETVPNRFSPKSPDKAHLNLHINSLELGDSAVYFCASSQGGGPGNNQPQHFGDGTRLSIL.

This clonotype was observed a handful of times. The V gene is TRBV19, the J gene TRBJ2-6; D ambiguous. The CDR3 covers 16 residues. From germline, CDR1 is LNHDA and CDR2 SQIVND (reference sequence). The germline V and J ends were trimmed by 5 bases and 0 bases, with 11 bases remaining between them. The CDR3 DNA is TGTGCCAGTAGTCTAACAATGATCTCTGGGGCCAACGTCCTGACTTTC. Translating gives CASSLTMISGANVLTF.

This clonotype was seen just once. The chain employs TRBV12-3 or TRBV12-4 and TRBJ1-1; TRBD1 is a possible D gene (6 bases). Trimming removed 6 bases from V and 1 base from J, with 21 bases in between. This CDR3 has 17 residues. CDR3 region: CASSTRWDITSNTEAFF. As DNA, the CDR3 is TGTGCCAGCAGCACAAGGTGGGACATAACTTCGAACACTGAAGCTTTCTTT.

This clonotype was seen more than once but under ten times. This chain links TRBV11-1 with TRBJ1-2; tentative D call: TRBD1 (5 bases). Trimming pared 6 bases from V and 2 bases from J, leaving 16 bases between. The germline V gene encodes CDR1 SGHAT and CDR2 FQDESV (reference sequence). CDR3 length: 15 amino acids. The chain's CDR3 is CASRNTGRDNYGYTF. CDR3 coding DNA: TGTGCCAGCAGGAATACTGGACGGGACAACTATGGCTACACCTTC.

This clonotype was seen ten or more times. J is TRBJ2-1 and V is TRBV24-1; 8 bases align to TRBD2. The germline V gene encodes CDR1 KGHDR and CDR2 SFDVKD. This CDR3 is built from 17 residues. Trimming removed 1 base from V and 5 bases from J; junction bases left unmatched: 9. This CDR3 reads CATSDFGYGLAHNEQFF. The CDR3 nucleotides are TGTGCCACCAGTGATTTTGGATATGGACTAGCCCACAATGAGCAGTTCTTC.

The chain has TRBV30 and TRBJ2-3, with D uncertain. Trimming left V 4 bases short and J 4 bases short, with 9 bases between. Germline V lookup: CDR1 GTSNPN, CDR2 SVGIG (reference sequence). The CDR3 consists of 12 residues. The CDR3 loop is CAWTPGADTQYF. In DNA, the CDR3 is TGTGCCTGGACCCCTGGTGCAGATACGCAGTATTTT. Supplemented by reference TRBV30 and TRBJ2-3, the full variable domain reads SQTIHQWPATLVQPVGSPLSLECTVEGTSNPNLYWYRQAAGRGLQLLFYSVGIGQISSEVPQNLSASRPQDRQFILSSKKLLLSDSGFYLCAWTPGADTQYFGPGTRLTVL.

J is TRBJ1-2 and V is TRBV5-1; 7 positions agree with TRBD1. CDR1 and CDR2 from the germline V gene are SGHRS and YFSETQ. V shed 1 base and J 10 bases; nucleotides not matched to a gene: 19. The CDR3 totals 17 residues. In DNA, the CDR3 is TGCGCCAGCAGCTTGCGACCAGGGACAGCCAGATCCGAGGACTACACCTTC. Protein sequence: CASSLRPGTARSEDYTF.

This clonotype was counted a few times. The gene calls are TRBV20-1 and TRBJ2-7; D may match TRBD1 or TRBD2 (5 bases each). The CDR3 loop spans 15 amino acids. The germline V gene encodes CDR1 DFQATT and CDR2 SNEGSKA (reference sequence). Trimming took 5 bases from V and 6 from J, leaving 23 bases between them. CDR3 amino acids: CSAPPSGWDLPEQYF. CDR3 DNA: TGCAGTGCTCCCCCCTCAGGTTGGGACCTACCCGAGCAGTACTTC.

As concerns this clonotype: It may be a read error: a sequence one base away is much more abundant. This chain uses TRBV10-2 with TRBJ2-7, with TRBD1 identical over 9 bases. The CDR3 is 15 residues long. Germline CDR1 reads WSHSY; CDR2 reads SAAADI. Germline trimming cut 4 bases from V and 7 bases from J; bases unmatched to any gene: 11. The CDR3 bases are TGCGCCAGCAGTGGTGGGGGGACAGGGACGAAAGAGCAGTACTTC. Amino acid sequence: CASSGGGTGTKEQYF.

J is TRBJ2-5 and V is TRBV6-5; 11 nucleotides match TRBD1. Germline V lookup: CDR1 MNHEY, CDR2 SVGAGI. With 6 bases clipped from V and 4 bases from J, the junction kept 7 bases outside the gene matches. The CDR3 covers 15 residues. This CDR3 reads CASRRDRGEVETQYF. DNA for the CDR3: TGTGCCAGCAGGCGGGACAGGGGGGAAGTAGAGACCCAGTACTTC.

The sample holds a few counts of this clonotype. This chain connects TRBV7-8 to TRBJ2-3; 7 nucleotides align to TRBD1. This CDR3 has 16 residues. Germline trimming cut 5 bases from V and 3 bases from J; bases unmatched to any gene: 11. Germline V gene lookup returns CDR1 SGHVS and CDR2 FQNEAQ. CDR3 amino acids: CASSQAGTASTDTQYF. Here the CDR3 DNA reads TGTGCCAGCAGCCAGGCCGGGACAGCGAGTACAGATACGCAGTATTTT. Supplemented by reference TRBV7-8 and TRBJ2-3, the full variable domain reads GAGVSQSPRYKVAKRGQDVALRCDPISGHVSLFWYQQALGQGPEFLTYFQNEAQLDKSGLPSDRFFAERPEGSVSTLKIQRTQQEDSAVYLCASSQAGTASTDTQYFGPGTRLTVL.

The genes are TRBV18 and TRBJ1-4; possibly TRBD1 for D (5 bases). The germline CDR1 and CDR2 sequences are KGHSH and LQKENI. This CDR3 is built from 16 residues. The V gene lost 1 base and the J gene lost 5 bases, with 14 bases spanning the gap. This CDR3 reads CASSPRIDRKNEKLFF. The CDR3 bases are TGTGCCAGCTCACCACGAATAGACAGAAAGAATGAAAAACTGTTTTTT.

The chain carries TRBV18 and TRBJ1-5; 9 positions match TRBD1. This CDR3 is built from 16 residues. V gave up 2 bases and J gave up 2 bases; unmatched junction bases: 4. The V gene's germline CDR1 is KGHSH and CDR2 LQKENI. The CDR3 sequence is CASSPGTGPGNQPQHF. Written as DNA, the CDR3 is TGTGCCAGCTCACCAGGGACAGGGCCCGGCAATCAGCCCCAGCATTTT.

This clonotype was picked up a small number of times. The chain is built from TRBV19 and TRBJ2-5, with 8 positions matching TRBD2. Looked up from germline, CDR1 is LNHDA and CDR2 is SQIVND (reference sequence). V shed 3 bases, J shed 2 bases, and the junction held 11 bases outside the gene matches. CDR3 size: 17 residues. CDR3 loop: CASSIPGGVSDQETQYF. Written as DNA, the CDR3 is TGTGCCAGTAGTATTCCGGGAGGGGTCAGCGATCAAGAGACCCAGTACTTC.

The chain is built from TRBV6-5 and TRBJ2-5; TRBD2 agrees at 11 bases. The CDR3 extends over 15 amino acids. V lost 2 bases, J lost 3 bases, and 2 bases stayed unmatched. Germline assignment: CDR1 MNHEY and CDR2 SVGAGI. The CDR3 reads CASSYQTSGKETQYF. The CDR3 bases are TGTGCCAGCAGTTACCAGACTAGCGGGAAAGAGACCCAGTACTTC.

This chain's CDR3 is CASSSDGNNYGYTF. DNA of the CDR3: TGTGCCAGCAGCTCGGACGGAAATAACTATGGCTACACCTTC. V gene TRBV7-2 combines with J gene TRBJ1-2; D gene unclear. Per the germline V gene, CDR1 is SGHTA and CDR2 is FQGNSA. V was cut by 4 bases and J by 1 base, with 10 bases left in between. This CDR3 region has 14 residues.